Shown below are 29 T cell receptor beta chains from a single sample sequenced in a study of long-term antiretroviral therapy in people with HIV. The libraries were made with immunoSEQ v3.0 at survey level. Data came from immunoSEQ multiplex PCR; TCRdb stores just in-frame clones and leaves some out. The repertoire holds 40,000 or so clones, with 75% to 90% as singletons. The sample was unsorted PBMCs, taken just before starting antiretroviral therapy. These receptors were collected from a woman between 18 and 29 years old with HIV.

The chain has TRBV11-3 and TRBJ1-2; unclear D gene. This CDR3 is built from 14 residues. Per the germline V gene, CDR1 is SGHNT and CDR2 is YENEEA. V shed 8 bases and J shed 4 bases, with 17 bases lying between them. CDR3 in DNA: TGTGCCAGCCACAAGGAGGGAAGAGGCTATGGCTACACCTTC. Translated: CASHKEGRGYGYTF.

This rearrangement joins TRBV9 to TRBJ2-5, with TRBD2 matching over 10 bases. This CDR3 has 16 amino acids. J was trimmed by 4 bases and V by 1 base; bases with no gene match: 7. Per germline, CDR1 SGDLS and CDR2 YYNGEE. The DNA of the CDR3 is TGTGCCAGCAGCGTAAAAGCGGGAGGGCACGGAGAGACCCAGTACTTC. It yields the protein CASSVKAGGHGETQYF.

The V gene is TRBV5-6, the J gene TRBJ2-7; D remains unclear. There are 13 residues in the CDR3. In germline, CDR1 is SGHDT, CDR2 YYEEEE. Trimming shortened V by 0 bases and J by 0 bases, and 4 bases separated the two germline ends. CDR3 sequence reads: CASSLAGSYEQYF. CDR3 DNA: TGTGCCAGCAGCTTGGCCGGCTCCTACGAGCAGTACTTC.

The rearrangement links TRBV11-2 to TRBJ2-7; 7 bases match TRBD2. This CDR3 comprises 15 residues. The germline V gene encodes CDR1 SGHAT and CDR2 FQNNGV. J lost 7 bases, V lost 6 bases, and 15 bases had no gene match. The CDR3 loop is CASRPTSATTIEQYF. DNA for the CDR3: TGTGCCAGCAGGCCAACTAGCGCGACGACTATTGAGCAGTACTTC.

The chain has TRBV4-1 and TRBJ2-4; D not certain. The germline V gene encodes CDR1 MGHRA and CDR2 YSYEKL. This CDR3 has 15 amino acids. Trimming removed 2 bases at V and 0 bases at J, with 8 bases between. The CDR3 sequence: CASSQTGLAKNIQYF. As DNA, the CDR3 is TGCGCCAGCAGCCAAACGGGCCTAGCCAAAAACATTCAGTACTTC.

The genes are TRBV7-3 and TRBJ2-3; TRBD2 might be the D (5 bases). V lost 5 bases, J lost 3 bases, and 12 bases lay in between. The CDR3 has 14 amino acids. Germline lookup yields CDR1 SGHTA and CDR2 FQGTGA. The CDR3 sequence is CASSLSRGTDTQYF. For the CDR3, the DNA is TGTGCCAGCAGCCTATCCCGAGGGACAGATACGCAGTATTTT. Combining the CDR3 with reference TRBV7-3 and TRBJ2-3 gives the whole variable domain GAGVSQTPSNKVTEKGKYVELRCDPISGHTALYWYRQSLGQGPEFLIYFQGTGAADDSGLPNDRFFAVRPEGSVSTLKIQRTERGDSAVYLCASSLSRGTDTQYFGPGTRLTVL.

This chain links TRBV11-2 with TRBJ1-2; D is unresolved. V lost 10 bases and J 3 bases, leaving 15 bases between the germline ends. The V gene's germline CDR1 is SGHAT and CDR2 FQNNGV. This CDR3 region has 13 residues. The CDR3 region is CATVSRRDYGYTF. Here the CDR3 DNA reads TGTGCCACCGTCAGTAGGCGCGACTATGGCTACACCTTC.

The rearrangement uses TRBV7-9 and TRBJ1-2; 8 nucleotides match TRBD1. The V and J ends lost 5 bases and 4 bases, in that order; junction bases with no gene match: 12. The CDR3 contains 16 residues. CDR1 SEHNR and CDR2 FQNEAQ come from the germline V gene (reference sequence). The CDR3 coding sequence is TGTGCCAGCAGCCCCCGGCAGGGGGCGGTTTTCTATGGCTACACCTTC. Protein sequence: CASSPRQGAVFYGYTF.

This chain links TRBV10-1 with TRBJ2-2; 12 bases fit TRBD1. V shed 2 bases, J shed 5 bases, and the junction held 3 bases outside the gene matches. This CDR3 spans 16 amino acids. Germline V gene data show CDR1 as WNHNN and CDR2 as SYGVQD (reference sequence). DNA of the CDR3: TGCGCCAGCAGTGAGCCGGGACAGGGGGCGACCGGGGAGCTGTTTTTT. It is translated as CASSEPGQGATGELFF.

The chain joins TRBV2 to TRBJ2-1, with unresolved D. The length of the CDR3 is 15 residues. CDR1 is SNHLY and CDR2 is FYNNEI in the germline V gene. The V and J ends lost 3 bases and 5 bases respectively, with 14 bases between them. CDR3 in amino acids: CASSELAVTNNEQFF. Written as DNA, the CDR3 is TGTGCCAGCAGTGAGCTGGCGGTAACTAACAATGAGCAGTTCTTC. Based on the CDR3 plus reference TRBV2 and TRBJ2-1, the full variable domain is EPEVTQTPSHQVTQMGQEVILRCVPISNHLYFYWYRQILGQKVEFLVSFYNNEISEKSEIFDDQFSVERPDGSNFTLKIRSTKLEDSAMYFCASSELAVTNNEQFFGPGTRLTVL.

This clone was seen only a few times. An end of the junction differs from the germline gene, which may be a read error. The chain combines TRBV7-9 with TRBJ1-1; weak D call: TRBD1 (5 bases). Germline CDR1 reads SEHNR; CDR2 reads FQNEAQ (reference sequence). This CDR3 contains 13 residues. DNA for the CDR3: TGTGCCAGCAGCTGGGGGGGGAACATTGAAGCTTTCTTT. This sequence encodes CASSWGGNIEAFF.

The chain joins TRBV19 to TRBJ2-7; 7 positions agree with TRBD1. Trimming cost V 3 bases and J 4 bases; bases outside gene matches: 9. The CDR3 has 15 amino acids. Germline-derived CDR1 and CDR2 are LNHDA and SQIVND (reference sequence). CDR3 residues: CASSMGVDRTYEQYF. The CDR3 DNA sequence: TGTGCCAGTAGTATGGGAGTGGACAGGACTTACGAGCAGTACTTC.

Here the CDR3 reads CASSLGTARDEQYF. The CDR3 nucleotides are TGCGCCAGCAGCTTGGGGACCGCTCGGGACGAGCAGTACTTC. The chain has TRBV5-1 and TRBJ2-7; D is unclear. Germline CDR1 reads SGHRS; CDR2 reads YFSETQ. The V end lost 0 bases, the J end lost 5 bases, and 12 bases lay between the germline ends. The CDR3 runs to 14 residues.

This chain links TRBV5-1 with TRBJ1-1; 7 bases fit TRBD1. After removal of 3 bases from V and 1 base from J, the junction contained 6 bases not matched to a gene. The CDR3 totals 15 residues. CDR1 is SGHRS, CDR2 YFSETQ, per germline. This CDR3 reads CASSWRTGENTEAFF. As DNA, the CDR3 is TGCGCCAGCAGCTGGCGTACAGGGGAGAACACTGAAGCTTTCTTT.

The chain joins TRBV19 to TRBJ1-1, with 8 bases fitting TRBD1. Germline V CDR1 and CDR2: LNHDA, SQIVND (reference sequence). The CDR3 sequence is 16 residues long. The trim removed 3 bases at V and 0 bases at J, leaving 6 bases unmatched. DNA of the CDR3: TGTGCCAGTAGTATCGCGTCGGGACAGGTGAACACTGAAGCTTTCTTT. Protein sequence: CASSIASGQVNTEAFF.

The rearrangement joins TRBV6-6 to TRBJ1-4; D gene uncertain. Trimming shortened V by 7 bases and J by 7 bases, and 13 bases separated the two germline ends. This CDR3 is 13 amino acids long. Germline V lookup: CDR1 MNHNY, CDR2 SVGAGI (reference sequence). The CDR3 spells CASIEAGGEKLFF. CDR3 DNA sequence: TGTGCCAGCATCGAGGCCGGAGGTGAAAAACTGTTTTTT.

The chain recombines TRBV4-3 with TRBJ2-5; maybe TRBD2 (6 bases). The CDR3 totals 13 residues. Germline V gene sequence: CDR1 LGHNA, CDR2 YSLEER. Trimming shortened V by 0 bases and J by 5 bases, and 7 bases separated the two germline ends. CDR3 sequence reads: CASSQDGRETQYF. The CDR3 region has the DNA TGCGCCAGCAGCCAAGATGGGAGGGAGACCCAGTACTTC.

This clone was recorded only once. V is TRBV29-1 and J is TRBJ1-4; 7 positions agree with TRBD1. Germline CDR1 is SQVTM and CDR2 is ANQGSEA. Trimming took 3 bases from V and 4 from J; bases not matched to a gene: 2. The CDR3 has 13 residues. CDR3 in amino acids: CSVEGDSNEKLFF. For the CDR3, the DNA is TGCAGCGTTGAGGGGGACAGTAATGAAAAACTGTTTTTT.

This clone was seen only once. V and J are TRBV7-2 and TRBJ2-2; D is perhaps TRBD2 (6 bases). This CDR3 comprises 15 residues. The V end lost 3 bases, the J end lost 2 bases, and 10 bases lay between the germline ends. In germline, CDR1 is SGHTA, CDR2 FQGNSA. The CDR3 loop reads CASSFEAGNTGELFF. The CDR3 bases are TGTGCCAGCAGCTTCGAGGCGGGAAACACCGGGGAGCTGTTTTTT. Together with reference TRBV7-2 and TRBJ2-2, the CDR3 gives the full variable domain: GAGVSQSPSNKVTEKGKDVELRCDPISGHTALYWYRQSLGQGLEFLIYFQGNSAPDKSGLPSDRFSAERTGGSVSTLTIQRTQQEDSAVYLCASSFEAGNTGELFFGEGSRLTVL.

The chain recombines TRBV5-1 with TRBJ2-3, with 9 bases aligning to TRBD2. Germline V gives CDR1 SGHRS, CDR2 YFSETQ. The CDR3 spans 14 residues. Trimming removed 6 bases from V and 0 bases from J; junction bases left unmatched: 2. The CDR3 region is CASISGGSTDTQYF. CDR3 coding DNA: TGCGCCAGCATTAGCGGGGGTAGCACAGATACGCAGTATTTT.

The rearrangement uses TRBV12-5 and TRBJ2-2, with TRBD1 as a possible D gene (5 bases). The CDR3 length is 16 residues. Germline V gene sequence: CDR1 LGHNT, CDR2 FRNRAP. The V end lost 0 bases, the J end lost 3 bases, and 11 bases lay between the germline ends. The CDR3 sequence: CASGLVPGRDTGELFF. In nucleotides, the CDR3 is TGTGCTAGTGGTTTGGTACCAGGCAGGGACACCGGGGAGCTGTTTTTT.

The chain carries TRBV9 and TRBJ2-2; TRBD2 aligns across 9 bases. The V gene end was trimmed by 3 bases and the J gene end by 1 base; junction bases not matched to a gene: 7. The CDR3 has 17 residues. Looked up from germline, CDR1 is SGDLS and CDR2 is YYNGEE. This chain's CDR3 is CASSGGGEARNTGELFF. In DNA form, the CDR3 reads TGTGCCAGCAGCGGCGGGGGGGAAGCCCGGAACACCGGGGAGCTGTTTTTT.

V and J are TRBV7-2 and TRBJ2-5; D ambiguous. The length of the CDR3 is 13 residues. V was cut by 1 base and J by 6 bases, with 9 bases left in between. Germline-derived CDR1 and CDR2 are SGHTA and FQGNSA. The CDR3 is CASSLDGVKTQYF. The DNA for the CDR3 is TGTGCCAGCAGCTTAGATGGAGTAAAGACCCAGTACTTC.

The V and J genes are TRBV28 and TRBJ2-7, with 9 bases lining up with TRBD1. The CDR3 extends over 12 amino acids. Looked up from germline, CDR1 is MDHEN and CDR2 is SYDVKM. The V gene end was trimmed by 8 bases and the J gene end by 4 bases; junction bases not matched to a gene: 3. CDR3 amino acids: CASRDRVYEQYF. The CDR3 nucleotides are TGTGCCAGCCGGGACAGGGTTTACGAGCAGTACTTC.

This chain joins TRBV5-8 and TRBJ1-2; 10 bases align to TRBD1. Germline loops: CDR1 SGHTS, CDR2 YDEGEE. The trim removed 4 bases at V and 4 bases at J, leaving 7 bases unmatched. The CDR3 is 15 residues long. The CDR3 region is CASSPGTGAAYGYTF. CDR3 nucleotides: TGTGCCAGCAGCCCCGGGACAGGGGCCGCCTATGGCTACACCTTC.

The rearrangement uses TRBV4-1 and TRBJ2-1; no firm D call. With 4 bases removed from V and 12 bases from J, the gap between germline ends came to 13 bases. Per the germline V gene, CDR1 is MGHRA and CDR2 is YSYEKL. The CDR3 loop spans 12 amino acids. The chain's CDR3 is CASSLAQDRQFF. In DNA, the CDR3 is TGCGCCAGCAGCCTTGCCCAAGATCGGCAGTTCTTC.

The V gene is TRBV4-3, the J gene TRBJ2-1; 9 bases map to TRBD1. The CDR3 runs to 16 residues. The trim removed 6 bases at V and 10 bases at J, leaving 16 bases unmatched. Germline V CDR1 and CDR2: LGHNA, YSLEER. As DNA, the CDR3 is TGCGCCAGCAGTCTTTCCGCGGGACAGGGTAATAAGGAGCAGTTCTTC. Protein product: CASSLSAGQGNKEQFF.

This rearrangement joins TRBV4-2 to TRBJ1-2, with 7 bases aligning to TRBD1. J lost 0 bases, V lost 2 bases, and 6 bases had no gene match. Per the germline V gene, CDR1 is LGHNA and CDR2 is YNFKEQ. This CDR3 spans 16 amino acids. The CDR3 reads CASSQPRQGSNYGYTF. The CDR3 region has the DNA TGTGCCAGCAGCCAACCCCGACAGGGATCTAACTATGGCTACACCTTC.

This sequence joins TRBV7-9 and TRBJ2-7; 12 nucleotides line up with TRBD1. CDR1 is SEHNR, CDR2 FQNEAQ, per germline (reference sequence). CDR3 length equals 14 residues. The ends lost 5 bases at V and 6 bases at J; junction bases unmatched: 5. The CDR3 DNA reads as TGTGCCAGCAGCATCGGGACAGGGGGCCGCGAGCAGTACTTC. Protein: CASSIGTGGREQYF.